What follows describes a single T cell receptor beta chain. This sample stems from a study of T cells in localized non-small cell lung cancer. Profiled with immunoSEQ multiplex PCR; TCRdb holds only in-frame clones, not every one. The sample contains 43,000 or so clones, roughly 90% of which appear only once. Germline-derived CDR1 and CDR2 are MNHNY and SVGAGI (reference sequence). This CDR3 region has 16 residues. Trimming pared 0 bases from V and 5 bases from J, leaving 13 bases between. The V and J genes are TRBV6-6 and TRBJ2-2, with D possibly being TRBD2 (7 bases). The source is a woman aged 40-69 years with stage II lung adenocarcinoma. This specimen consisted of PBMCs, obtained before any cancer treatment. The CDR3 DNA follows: TGTGCCAGCAGTTACTCGGGGGGGCGATCGACCGGGGAGCTGTTTTTT. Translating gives CASSYSGGRSTGELFF.